This TCR beta chain was documented in a study of CD8+ T cells in alopecia areata. Sampling of alopecia areata patients yielded lesional scalp punch biopsies as well as peripheral blood. Sequencing relied on a cDNA template that was reverse transcribed from extracted RNA. Assay: immunoSEQ multiplex PCR; the TCRdb copy retains only in-frame clones and omits some. The sample holds some 170,000 clones, roughly 70% seen once. This sample comprised CD8+ T cells sorted from blood, obtained at week 0. The receptor was isolated from a human donor with alopecia areata.

The CDR3 nucleotides read TGCAGCGCCGATCCCAGGGAGAATGGCTACACCTTC. Protein: CSADPRENGYTF. The chain couples TRBV29-1 to TRBJ1-2; perhaps TRBD1 as D (5 bases). The germline CDR1 and CDR2 sequences are SQVTM and ANQGSEA. The CDR3 is 12 amino acids. Trimming left V 7 bases short and J 6 bases short, with 15 bases between.